Shown below are 21 T cell receptor beta chains from a single sample sequenced in a study of cytomegalovirus exposure and HLA in healthy donors. Researchers ran the PCR with 60 Vbeta and 13 Jbeta primers. TCRdb's table, derived via immunoSEQ multiplex PCR, lists solely in-frame clones and lacks some. Of approximately 150,000 clones listed, 75% are singletons. Sequenced material: PBMCs. The receptors stem from a male donor in good health and CMV-seronegative.

The rearrangement links TRBV29-1 to TRBJ2-3, with 7 positions matching TRBD2. Germline loops: CDR1 SQVTM, CDR2 ANQGSEA. CDR3 length: 14 amino acids. Trimming removed 6 bases from V and 3 bases from J; junction bases left unmatched: 9. The CDR3 nucleotides are TGCAGCGTGTCATCCGGGACTACAACAGATACGCAGTATTTT. As protein: CSVSSGTTTDTQYF.

The rearrangement uses TRBV19 and TRBJ1-5; 12 nucleotides align to TRBD1. V gave up 3 bases and J gave up 4 bases; unmatched junction bases: 7. CDR1 and CDR2 (germline): LNHDA, SQIVND (reference sequence). CDR3 size: 17 residues. The DNA for the CDR3 is TGTGCCAGTAGTATCCTCGGGACAGGGGGCCGAAATCAGCCCCAGCATTTT. Its protein product is CASSILGTGGRNQPQHF.

This clone came up once. V and J are TRBV7-6 and TRBJ1-6; D ambiguous. Germline V gene sequence: CDR1 SGHVS, CDR2 FNYEAQ. Trimming cost V 1 base and J 7 bases, with 5 bases left between them. The CDR3 covers 13 residues. The CDR3, as DNA: TGTGCCAGCAGCTTAGAAGCCAATTCACCCCTCCACTTT. Encoded protein: CASSLEANSPLHF.

The V call is TRBV15, the J call TRBJ1-1, with a possible D match to TRBD1 (5 bases). Looked up from germline, CDR1 is LNHNV and CDR2 is YYDKDF (reference sequence). Trimming pared 3 bases from V and 4 bases from J, leaving 12 bases between. The CDR3 runs to 14 residues. The CDR3 is CATSSSWGGTEAFF. CDR3 nucleotides: TGTGCCACCAGCAGTTCCTGGGGGGGCACTGAAGCTTTCTTT.

The chain uses TRBV9 and TRBJ2-7; 8 bases match TRBD2. CDR1 is SGDLS and CDR2 is YYNGEE in the germline V gene. CDR3 size: 15 residues. With 4 bases clipped from V and 1 base from J, the junction kept 7 bases outside the gene matches. CDR3: CASSQGGLESYEQYF. The DNA of the CDR3 is TGTGCCAGCAGCCAAGGGGGACTAGAGTCCTACGAGCAGTACTTC.

Concerning this clone: Other DNA sequences of this sample code for an identical CDR3. The V and J genes are TRBV18 and TRBJ2-5, with 9 nucleotides matching TRBD1. V gave up 5 bases and J gave up 2 bases; unmatched junction bases: 0. The CDR3 extends over 13 amino acids. Germline assignment: CDR1 KGHSH and CDR2 LQKENI. CDR3 in DNA: TGTGCCAGCTCAGGACAGGGGCAAGAGACCCAGTACTTC. Its translation is CASSGQGQETQYF.

The V call is TRBV6-1, the J call TRBJ2-1; 10 bases are a match to TRBD2. This CDR3 has 16 amino acids. Germline V gives CDR1 MNHNS, CDR2 SASEGT. Trimming cost V 4 bases and J 5 bases; bases outside gene matches: 8. CDR3 protein: CASSGGGSGRDNEQFF. The CDR3 coding sequence is TGTGCCAGCAGTGGGGGGGGCAGCGGGAGGGACAATGAGCAGTTCTTC.

Concerning this clone: It may be a read error: a sequence one base away is much more abundant. The chain is built from TRBV11-2 and TRBJ1-1, with D possibly TRBD1 on 5 matching bases. Trimming shortened V by 2 bases and J by 1 base, and 5 bases separated the two germline ends. The germline V gene has CDR1 SGHAT and CDR2 FQNNGV. The CDR3 has 13 amino acids. CDR3 DNA: TGTGCCAGCAGCTTACAGGGGAACACTGAAGCTTTCTTT. It is translated as CASSLQGNTEAFF.

The chain uses TRBV2 and TRBJ2-3, with D perhaps TRBD1 (6 bases). The V gene lost 11 bases and the J gene lost 5 bases, with 17 bases spanning the gap. This CDR3 is built from 13 residues. CDR1 SNHLY and CDR2 FYNNEI come from the germline V gene. The CDR3 sequence: CASSLGAEDTQYF. CDR3 in DNA: TGTGCCTCCTCCCTGGGGGCCGAAGATACGCAGTATTTT.

This chain links TRBV15 with TRBJ1-2; D is undetermined. CDR1 LNHNV and CDR2 YYDKDF come from the germline V gene (reference sequence). V was clipped by 3 bases and J by 0 bases, with 14 bases between them. This CDR3 contains 16 residues. CDR3 sequence reads: CATSRGSTGANYGYTF. CDR3 bases: TGTGCCACCAGCAGGGGCTCGACGGGAGCTAACTATGGCTACACCTTC.

The CDR3 DNA is TGTGCCAGTAGTATGGGGGGTTCTAACTATGGCTACACCTTC. Its protein product is CASSMGGSNYGYTF. The gene calls are TRBV19 and TRBJ1-2; D is possibly TRBD1 (5 bases). Germline V gene data show CDR1 as LNHDA and CDR2 as SQIVND (reference sequence). The CDR3 has 14 amino acids. Between the trimmed V and J ends, which lost 3 bases and 0 bases, there was a span of 8 bases.

This clone occurred a few times. The CDR3 sequence is CASRDRSLGEQYF. The CDR3 DNA sequence: TGTGCCAGCCGGGACAGGTCCCTTGGCGAGCAGTACTTC. The chain links TRBV7-9 to TRBJ2-7; 8 bases agree with TRBD1. Looked up from germline, CDR1 is SEHNR and CDR2 is FQNEAQ (reference sequence). Trimming cost V 8 bases and J 6 bases; bases outside gene matches: 9. There are 13 residues in the CDR3.

V is TRBV2 and J is TRBJ2-1; D might be TRBD2 (5 bases). The CDR3 length is 14 residues. V was shortened by 2 bases and J by 0 bases, with 5 bases between the two germline ends. Germline V gene lookup returns CDR1 SNHLY and CDR2 FYNNEI. The CDR3 reads CASSETSSYNEQFF. The CDR3 nucleotides are TGTGCCAGCAGTGAAACTAGCTCCTACAATGAGCAGTTCTTC.

For the CDR3, the DNA is TGTGCCAGCAGTCCTACGGGACAGGGAAACTACGAGCAGTACTTC. Residues: CASSPTGQGNYEQYF. This chain joins TRBV28 and TRBJ2-7; TRBD1 aligns across 9 bases. This CDR3 has 15 residues. J was trimmed by 3 bases and V by 5 bases; bases with no gene match: 8. The germline CDR1 and CDR2 sequences are MDHEN and SYDVKM.

The chain carries TRBV28 and TRBJ2-1; D remains ambiguous. The V end was cut by 5 bases, the J end by 8 bases, with 19 bases between. The CDR3 is made up of 15 amino acids. Germline assignment: CDR1 MDHEN and CDR2 SYDVKM. CDR3 in amino acids: CASSTSSVLNDEQFF. The CDR3 DNA follows: TGTGCCAGCAGTACCTCGAGCGTCCTGAACGATGAGCAGTTCTTC.

The table lists this clone with a count of one. The rearrangement joins TRBV30 to TRBJ2-1; weak D call: TRBD1 (6 bases). The CDR3 is 14 amino acids. V was clipped by 3 bases and J by 4 bases, with 13 bases between them. Germline V lookup: CDR1 GTSNPN, CDR2 SVGIG (reference sequence). The chain's CDR3 is CAWRPQGSYNEQFF. CDR3 sequence (DNA): TGTGCCTGGAGACCTCAGGGGTCGTACAATGAGCAGTTCTTC.

This clone was seen more than once but under ten times. The rearrangement links TRBV27 to TRBJ1-3; no clear D. Germline V gene data show CDR1 as MNHEY and CDR2 as SMNVEV (reference sequence). The CDR3 loop spans 15 amino acids. V was cut by 5 bases and J by 0 bases, with 11 bases left in between. CDR3 amino acids: CASSRLGSSGNTIYF. The CDR3 region has the DNA TGTGCCAGCAGTCGACTCGGGAGCTCTGGAAACACCATATATTTT.

This clone turned up a few times. The chain couples TRBV19 to TRBJ2-7; 8 bases agree with TRBD1. CDR1 is LNHDA and CDR2 is SQIVND in the germline V gene (reference sequence). V lost 7 bases to trimming and J lost 6 bases; unmatched junction nucleotides: 11. CDR3 size: 14 residues. CDR3 nucleotide sequence: TGTGCCAGTAACAAGGACAGGGATCGCTCCGAGCAGTACTTC. Translated: CASNKDRDRSEQYF.

The chain joins TRBV27 to TRBJ2-2, with 9 positions matching TRBD2. Trimming took 3 bases from V and 9 from J; bases not matched to a gene: 5. The CDR3 loop spans 14 amino acids. Per germline, CDR1 MNHEY and CDR2 SMNVEV (reference sequence). The CDR3 protein is CASSFGGGARELFF. DNA for the CDR3: TGTGCCAGCAGTTTCGGCGGGGGGGCCCGGGAGCTGTTTTTT.

This clone was counted only a few times. This rearrangement joins TRBV5-4 to TRBJ2-3, with 7 nucleotides matching TRBD1. The germline V gene encodes CDR1 SGHNT and CDR2 YYREEE (reference sequence). The CDR3 extends over 16 amino acids. V lost 5 bases, J lost 5 bases, and 14 bases stayed unmatched. CDR3 in DNA: TGTGCCAGCAGAAAATCCGGGACAGCACATAAAGATACGCAGTATTTT. As protein: CASRKSGTAHKDTQYF. The full variable domain, its missing parts supplied by reference TRBV5-4 and TRBJ2-3, is ETGVTQSPTHLIKTRGQQVTLRCSSQSGHNTVSWYQQALGQGPQFIFQYYREEENGRGNFPPRFSGLQFPNYSSELNVNALELDDSALYLCASRKSGTAHKDTQYFGPGTRLTVL.

J is TRBJ2-7 and V is TRBV28; 7 nucleotides line up with TRBD2. The CDR3 length is 12 residues. The ends lost 6 bases at V and 6 bases at J; junction bases unmatched: 5. CDR1 is MDHEN, CDR2 SYDVKM, per germline. CDR3 sequence reads: CASRASGGEQYF. CDR3 DNA: TGTGCCAGCAGGGCTTCGGGGGGCGAGCAGTACTTC.